This T cell receptor (beta chain) was retrieved from a study of blood T cell repertoires in COVID-19. In the study overall: Samples taken during acute and convalescent COVID-19 were collected in the United States, Italy and Spain. T cells, B-cell-depleted T cells, or PBMCs provided the cDNA or gDNA that served as material.

Trimming removed 5 bases from V and 0 bases from J, with 8 bases in between. Germline-derived CDR1 and CDR2 are GTSNPN and SVGIG (reference sequence). The length of the CDR3 is 13 residues. Original processing notes: Estimated nucleated cell counts came from reference gene primer amplification. Assay: immunoSEQ multiplex PCR; the TCRdb copy retains only in-frame clones and omits some. That table furnishes V, J and clone size, whereas the DNA furnished D and trimming. The table shows approximately 200,000 clones, with 80% to 90% occurring only once. The chain uses TRBV30 and TRBJ1-5; tentatively, D is TRBD1 (5 bases). The sequencing sample was made of peripheral blood. The receptor comes from a man aged 55-75 years who had recovered from COVID-19. The chain's CDR3 is CAWATDSNQPQHF. DNA of the CDR3: TGTGCCTGGGCGACAGATAGCAATCAGCCCCAGCATTTT.